The T cell receptor (beta chain) under discussion was sequenced for a study of cytomegalovirus exposure and HLA in healthy donors. Study outcomes and limitations: Cytomegalovirus association was assigned to approximately 160 TCR beta chains.

The PCR used 60 Vbeta and 13 Jbeta primers. Sequencing was performed with immunoSEQ multiplex PCR; in TCRdb, only in-frame clones are kept and a portion is missing. The data hold some 160,000 clones, with around 80% observed a single time. This clone was counted once. Antigen: not known. Germline lookup yields CDR1 MDHEN and CDR2 SYDVKM. V shed 3 bases and J 1 base; nucleotides not matched to a gene: 7. The CDR3 totals 16 residues. The sequencing sample was made of PBMCs. This TCR was recovered from a man in his forties or fifties in good health and CMV-seronegative. This chain connects TRBV28 to TRBJ1-1; 8 nucleotides match TRBD1. The CDR3 DNA reads as TGTGCCAGCAGTTTGGCAGCAGGGGGCCCGAACACTGAAGCTTTCTTT. Translating gives CASSLAAGGPNTEAFF.